This TCR beta chain was sequenced during a study of cytomegalovirus exposure and HLA in healthy donors (dated by TCRdb to about 2017). In terms of the full investigation: An earlier analysis of several hundred of the donors reported more than 250 Gb of sequence data and 100 million to 130 million unique TCR beta sequences from 150 million to 200 million T cells. Typing coverage varied by locus: roughly 620-640 donors for A, B, C, DRB1 and DQB1; roughly 510 for DQA1; around 610 for DPA1; under 490 for DPB1. Every repertoire in the discovery cohort had been generated on one and the same sequencing platform. Of the roughly 390 genotyped donors, roughly 80% fell in the genetic ancestry cluster associated with self-reported Caucasian donors. Across about 370 genotyped donors of the cohort, an average of 235,054 unique TCR beta nucleotide sequences per donor were sequenced, and 15% to 20% of those sequences were non-productive. To predict cytomegalovirus infection status, the study combined high-throughput TCR immunosequencing, statistical association of individual TCRs with disease status, and machine learning. In an earlier analysis of several hundred of the donors, high-throughput TCR beta sequencing was used to judge whether each TCR beta V gene segment behaved as functional or pseudogenic. The study was designed to test whether signatures of past pathogen exposure could be identified by cataloging public T cell receptors. A later genetic analysis took genome-wide SNP genotypes for about 65% of the roughly 670 donors and used that subset as a discovery cohort. A later analysis re-analyzed previously published TCR beta repertoires from 650 to 800 donors and added high-resolution HLA genotyping to study TCR occurrence patterns. A separate validation cohort of about 110 different subjects was used in addition to the roughly 670-subject first cohort. Both class I and class II loci were covered by HLA typing, at four-digit resolution. Alongside the repertoire data, information on donor age, sex, ethnicity and CMV serostatus was compiled. Roughly 5 DR-DQ haplotypes were handled as single units for association and clustering, since linkage in the cohort was strong. About 300 gigabases of sequencing data and tens of millions of unique TCR sequences were included in an early release covering 550 to 800 HLA-typed donors. The later analysis used no new phenotypic data to find candidate immune exposures, relying instead on TCR beta sequences and their occurrence across donors. Using immunosequencing, the study profiled T cell repertoires from 666 subjects and related those repertoires to cytomegalovirus serostatus.

The method was the immunoSEQ multiplex PCR assay. A mixture of 60 forward primers for TCR Vbeta segments and 13 reverse primers for TCR Jbeta segments was used in the multiplex PCR. The CDR3 region of rearranged TCR beta genes was amplified from genomic DNA by a multiplex PCR assay. Amplified TCR beta libraries were sequenced as 87-base-pair reads on the Illumina HiSeq System. The paper's processing steps were these. A later analysis counted tens of millions of unique TCR beta chains across the 600 to 850 repertoires, and around 9.9 million of these chains were shared by at least two donors. A nearest-neighbor algorithm error-corrected the raw reads and collapsed the reads into unique sequences, merging closely related sequences to remove PCR and sequencing errors. To assign V, D and J gene segments, CDR3 sequences were aligned to IMGT reference sequences. For a sequence to be retained, a match of at least six nucleotides was required to both a V gene segment and a J gene segment. A rearrangement was called productive if the CDR3 had no stop codons and remained in frame with V and J, and every other rearrangement was called non-productive. Following IMGT convention, CDR3 was defined as the stretch from the second conserved V-encoded cysteine to the conserved J-encoded phenylalanine. Sequences without an unambiguous match to a single V gene segment were excluded from the earlier analysis of 587 of the donors. In an earlier analysis of approximately 610 of the donors, V segments were called functional above 56.7% productive rearrangements and were called segregating when the between-donor standard deviation exceeded 5%. A statistical classification framework was built to diagnose cytomegalovirus status from the catalog of TCR beta chain sequences. In a later analysis, V and J genes were assigned by comparing TCR nucleotide sequences against IMGT/GENE-DB human TR gene sequences. A later analysis assigned CDR3 sequences and most-parsimonious VDJ recombination scenarios with the TCRdist pipeline. In a later analysis, every TCR beta chain was defined by the combination of its CDR3 amino acid sequence and its V-gene family, and reads without a unique V-gene family were dropped. A later analysis removed over 500 highly shared, low-generation-probability nucleotide sequences to deal with suspected cross-contamination and a sequencing artifact. For each public chain, a later analysis derived a clonal expansion index from normalized ranks of inferred template counts within each repertoire. In a later analysis, generation probabilities were computed using a VDJ recombination model fitted to out-of-frame rearrangements, and the results were checked against IGoR. In a later analysis, hypergeometric tests were used to score TCR-TCR, TCR-HLA and TCR-CMV co-occurrence, with a repertoire-size bias correction applied to TCR pairs. To estimate false discovery rates, a later analysis permuted the HLA or CMV assignments 20 times. A later analysis grouped co-occurring TCRs with DBSCAN, adding TCRdist sequence similarity when clustering within HLA-allele-positive subsets. Co-occurrence clustering excluded repertoires with fewer than 30,000 or more than 120,000 public chains, plus five with anomalous nucleotide sharing. The immuneACCESS repertoire file appears here via TCRdb, limited to in-frame rearrangements. These files lack a portion of the clones; in checked studies, under half of the deficit traces to unresolved V genes, and the cause of the others is not known. D and trimming were read from the DNA, whereas the V and J calls and clone size are those reported in that table. The sample contains just over 150,000 clones, approximately 70% of them found a single time. The ten largest make up around 6.9% of the sample.

The cohort was made up of 666 healthy bone marrow donors. Cohort members were all nominally healthy when sampled, although unrecorded immune exposures were likely present. The donor was CMV seropositive and belonged to the group of 250 to 350 seropositive cohort members. Each donor provided a peripheral blood sample, and peripheral blood mononuclear cells were used for TCR beta sequencing. Genomic DNA extraction from the blood cell samples was performed with the Qiagen DNeasy Blood Extraction Kit. From the cysteine up to the phenylalanine, the CDR3 has a length of 15 residues. Only the CDR3 DNA stays, 45 bases, in frame from base 1. The germline ends are 9 bases apart after V is trimmed by 3 bases and J by 0 bases. Taken from the germline V gene (reference sequence), the CDR1 and CDR2 loops are SEHNR and FQNEAQ. With regard to this clone: Its antigen remains undetermined. Nothing much larger sits one base from this clone, and base qualities are not available.

Here is what the overall study found, with its caveats: Compared with equally common non-associated chains, HLA-associated TCR beta chains in a later analysis were more clonally expanded and had lower generation probabilities. This cohort had only TCR beta chains sequenced, and the lack of alpha or paired-chain data limited which features could be detected. A later analysis found that most CMV-associated TCR beta chains appeared HLA-restricted, with HLA associations seemingly driven largely by CMV exposure. A few of the identified cytomegalovirus-associated TCR beta chains were confirmed in vitro to be specific for cytomegalovirus antigens. Correlated functional status among segregating V segments might be attributable to linkage disequilibrium, but an unknown experimental factor could not be ruled out. The study gave a list of about 160 TCR beta chains associated with cytomegalovirus. The earlier analysis of fewer than 750 of the donors excluded approximately 15 rarely observed V segments, including chromosome 9 orphons, because counts were too low. The 87-base-pair reads could not distinguish some IMGT-functional V segments, including TRBV6-2 and TRBV6-3, so those segments were excluded. The classifier was reported to diagnose cytomegalovirus status with high specificity and sensitivity in both the original and validation cohorts. An earlier analysis of 587 of the donors showed that most TCR beta V segments appeared in productive rearrangements either about 90% or about 30% of the time, which broadly matched IMGT annotations. Most TCR sequences were seen in very few donors, while some public TCRs were found in many individuals. A later analysis reported that several top co-occurrence clusters appeared linked to parvovirus B19, influenza, CMV and Epstein-Barr virus. When HLA alleles, especially DR and DQ, strongly co-occurred, attributing TCR associations to individual alleles was difficult. For the cohort, immune exposure information was limited to CMV serostatus. A cluster of highly shared sequence variants was judged likely to be a technical artifact of the sequencing pipeline. In a later genetic analysis, a missense DCLRE1C variant was associated with V-gene and J-gene trimming of TCR beta chains, and the association was replicated in an independent cohort. A further reported finding was that TCR beta sequences accurately predicted the HLA-A and HLA-B alleles for most subjects in the first cohort. A later analysis associated about 16,000 TCR beta sequences with specific HLA alleles at a false discovery rate of 0.05. The authors suggested that the approach could potentially be generalized to other disease states and immunological phenotypes. Because HLA typing was missing for some donors at each locus, association tests included only the typed subset. Sequencing depth was assumed to be roughly uniform across donors in the presence/absence analyses, though that assumption may not hold. A later analysis found that TCR association rates varied across HLA loci, with DRB1 alleles showing the most associated TCRs and HLA-C alleles the fewest. In a later genetic analysis, fewer N-insertions in productive TCRs were reported among donors in an Asian-associated ancestry cluster than the 666-donor mean.

Recombination linked TRBV7-9 to TRBJ2-1; no D segment can be confidently identified. The clonotype originates from a man between 35 and 55 years old in good health and CMV-seropositive. The source material was PBMCs. The CDR3 region: CASSFTATSYNEQFF. The bases are TGTGCCAGCAGCTTCACAGCAACCTCCTACAATGAGCAGTTCTTC.